This T cell receptor (beta chain) emerged from a study of T cell responses to AZD1222 COVID-19 vaccine (dated by TCRdb to about 2021). As for the study more broadly: TCR sequencing covered 233 trial participants: 200 to 220 given two doses of AZD1222 and 26 given two doses of MenACWY control vaccine. Trial participants were enrolled by age into subgroups of 18-55, 56-69 and 70-plus years, and approximately 150, 30 and 60 TCR-sequenced participants, respectively, were included in these subgroups. Paper-wide results and their limitations: Participants were mostly white British, with more females than males. The authors suggested clonal diversity may have been underestimated. Only five to seven AZD1222 recipients were SARS-CoV-2 seropositive at baseline, limiting conclusions about previously exposed vaccinees. Vaccine-associated CD4 TCRs spanned the whole spike protein, with dominant responses in regions 160-218 and 743-854. In the small 56-69-year group, the increase in depth fell short of significance, most likely because of low power. Because no day 14 peak-response samples were available, repertoires were characterized only after the peak T cell response. A significant rise in spike-specific TCR breadth and depth was observed after two AZD1222 doses relative to day 0 and relative to MenACWY recipients. Nearly half of unique spike-specific TCRs reportedly recognized epitopes outside regions mutated in the B.1.351 and B.1.1.7 variants.

The CDR3 runs 15 amino acids, cysteine and phenylalanine included. This entry keeps only the CDR3 DNA: 45 bases, framed from base 1. A distance of 14 bases separates the germline ends of V and J, which lose 4 bases and 5 bases respectively. Per the germline V gene, KGHSH is the CDR1 and LQKENI is the CDR2. Concerning this clone itself: Its recognized antigen is unknown. Base qualities are not recorded, but no much larger clone differs from it by a single base.

The time point label, as the study defines it: baseline before first vaccination. The sample's treatment or condition label is to be understood as: meningococcal conjugate vaccine given as trial control. Samples from vaccinated people were obtained from the UK trials COV001 and COV002, which included a single-blind randomized controlled phase 2/3 trial of AZD1222 (ChAdOx1 nCoV-19) in healthy adults. Trial participant PBMC samples were collected at day 0 and day 28 after the second dose for TCRbeta chain sequencing. The CDR3 regions of human TCRbeta chains were analyzed by immunosequencing. Regarding the original processing steps: TCRs in the repertoires were matched against a reference library of SARS-CoV-2-specific TCRs that had been generated with the MIRA antigen-specificity platform. Breadth was defined as the fraction of unique TCRs that were SARS-CoV-2-associated, and depth was defined as the fraction of total T cells that were SARS-CoV-2-associated. Using the MIRA data, every spike-specific TCR was mapped to the spike region that the TCR reacted to and assigned to either a CD4 or a CD8 class. Log10-transformed breadth and depth values were compared by one-way ANOVA with Sidak's multiple comparisons tests. TCRdb obtained this table from immuneACCESS and retained in-frame rearrangements with V and J assigned. These tables miss some clones; where compared with another copy, unresolved V genes account for less than half of the shortfall, and the remainder is unexplained. D and trimming were read from the DNA, whereas the V and J calls and clone size are those reported in that table. This sample comprises about 120,000 clones, approximately 85% of them detected only once. Jointly, the top ten make up roughly 3.8% of the sample.

The sequence derives from an adult in good health. The sequence links TRBV18 to TRBJ1-4; a tentative D match to TRBD1 spans 6 bases. The starting material was peripheral blood, obtained on day 0 of MenACWY control vaccination. The nucleotide sequence reads as follows: TGTGCCAGCTCACGGGACAAGGGGAGAAATGAAAAACTGTTTTTT. This gives the protein CASSRDKGRNEKLFF.